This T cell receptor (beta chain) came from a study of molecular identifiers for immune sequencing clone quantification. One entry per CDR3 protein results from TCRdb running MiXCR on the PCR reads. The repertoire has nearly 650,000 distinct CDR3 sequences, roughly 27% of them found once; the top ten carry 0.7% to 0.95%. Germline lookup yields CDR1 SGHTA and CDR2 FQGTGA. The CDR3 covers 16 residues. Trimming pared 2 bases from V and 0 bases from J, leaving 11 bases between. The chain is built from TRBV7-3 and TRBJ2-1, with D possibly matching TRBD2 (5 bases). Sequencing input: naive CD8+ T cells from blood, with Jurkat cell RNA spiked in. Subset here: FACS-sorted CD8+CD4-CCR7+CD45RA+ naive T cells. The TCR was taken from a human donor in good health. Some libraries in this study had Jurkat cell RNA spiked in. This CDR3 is CASSLAGQTSYNEQFF. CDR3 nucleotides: TGTGCCAGCAGCTTAGCGGGCCAGACCTCCTACAATGAGCAGTTCTTC. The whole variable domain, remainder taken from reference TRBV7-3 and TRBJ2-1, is GAGVSQTPSNKVTEKGKYVELRCDPISGHTALYWYRQSLGQGPEFLIYFQGTGAADDSGLPNDRFFAVRPEGSVSTLKIQRTERGDSAVYLCASSLAGQTSYNEQFFGPGTRLTVL.